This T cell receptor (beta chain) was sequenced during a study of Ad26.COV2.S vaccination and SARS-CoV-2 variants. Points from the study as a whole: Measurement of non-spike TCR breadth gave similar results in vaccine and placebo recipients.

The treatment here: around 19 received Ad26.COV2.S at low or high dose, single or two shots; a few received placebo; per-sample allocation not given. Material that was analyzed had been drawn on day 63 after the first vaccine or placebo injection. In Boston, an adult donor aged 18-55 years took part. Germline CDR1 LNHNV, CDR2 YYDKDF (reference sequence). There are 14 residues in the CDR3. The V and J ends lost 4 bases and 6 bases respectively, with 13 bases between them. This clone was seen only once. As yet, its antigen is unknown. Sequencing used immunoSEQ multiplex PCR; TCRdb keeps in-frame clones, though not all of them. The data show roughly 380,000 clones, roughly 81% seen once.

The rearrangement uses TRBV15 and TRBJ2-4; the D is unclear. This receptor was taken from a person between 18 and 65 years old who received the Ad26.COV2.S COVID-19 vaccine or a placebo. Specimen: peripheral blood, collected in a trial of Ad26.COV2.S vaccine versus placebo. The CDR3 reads CATSTQDRINIQYF. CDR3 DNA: TGTGCCACCAGCACCCAAGATAGGATAAACATTCAGTACTTC.